The 32 T cell receptor beta chains below all came from one sample that was sequenced in a study of T cells in Graves' hyperthyroidism and ophthalmopathy. RNA transcripts gave rise to amplified TCR beta CDR3 regions. The HTBI primer set drove a first-round RT-PCR of the TCR CDR3. One entry per CDR3 protein results from TCRdb running MiXCR on the multiplex PCR reads. Of 500,000 to 600,000 distinct CDR3 sequences listed, over 45% are singletons. The material sequenced was peripheral blood or thyroid tissue (not recorded which). The receptor set was obtained from an adult woman with Graves' disease, either hyperthyroidism or ophthalmopathy (not recorded which).

The table lists this clonotype with many counts. The chain is built from TRBV12-3 or TRBV12-4 and TRBJ1-2, with 7 bases fitting TRBD1. After removal of 6 bases from V and 7 bases from J, the junction contained 8 bases not matched to a gene. The CDR3 is 13 amino acids. The CDR3 loop is CASRIQGRRGYTF. The DNA of the CDR3 is TGTGCCAGCAGGATACAGGGGCGGCGTGGCTACACCTTC.

This clonotype appeared once. This rearrangement joins TRBV7-8 to TRBJ2-6; TRBD1 agrees at 8 bases. Unmatched junction bases numbered 8, after V lost 6 bases and J lost 4 bases. The CDR3 has 16 amino acids. Germline assignment: CDR1 SGHVS and CDR2 FQNEAQ. CDR3 amino acids: CASRLGQGAGANVLTF. The DNA for the CDR3 is TGTGCCAGCAGGCTCGGGCAGGGGGCAGGGGCCAACGTCCTGACTTTC.

This clonotype was found many times. J is TRBJ2-2 and V is TRBV2, with TRBD2 identical over 7 bases. After removal of 8 bases from V and 7 bases from J, the junction contained 7 bases not matched to a gene. The CDR3 has 13 amino acids. Germline CDR1 is SNHLY and CDR2 is FYNNEI. As DNA, the CDR3 is TGTGCCAGCGGGAGGGCTGGGGGCGGGGAGCTGTTTTTT. Residues: CASGRAGGGELFF. The whole variable domain, remainder taken from reference TRBV2 and TRBJ2-2, is EPEVTQTPSHQVTQMGQEVILRCVPISNHLYFYWYRQILGQKVEFLVSFYNNEISEKSEIFDDQFSVERPDGSNFTLKIRSTKLEDSAMYFCASGRAGGGELFFGEGSRLTVL.

This clonotype was seen repeatedly, ten times or more. The V and J genes are TRBV7-9 and TRBJ1-2, with 8 nucleotides matching TRBD1. The CDR3 covers 13 residues. From germline, CDR1 is SEHNR and CDR2 FQNEAQ (reference sequence). V lost 5 bases and J lost 13; bases outside the gene matches: 12. The CDR3 DNA is TGTGCCAGCAGCCTCCGGACAGGGATGTTCCTCACCTTC. This sequence encodes CASSLRTGMFLTF.

As concerns this clonotype: A much larger clone sits a single nucleotide away, making a read error possible. The chain has TRBV11-2 and TRBJ1-4; 9 bases match TRBD1. Germline CDR1 reads SGHAT; CDR2 reads FQNNGV. This CDR3 has 15 residues. The chain's CDR3 is CASSSRQGETEKPFF. The CDR3 DNA reads as TGTGCCAGCAGCTCCCGACAGGGGGAGACTGAAAAACCGTTTTTT. The complete variable domain, with remaining parts taken from reference TRBV11-2 and TRBJ1-4, reads EAGVAQSPRYKIIEKRQSVAFWCNPISGHATLYWYQQILGQGPKLLIQFQNNGVVDDSQLPKDRFSAERLKGVDSTLKIQPAKLEDSAVYLCASSSRQGETEKPFFGSGTQLSVL.

With regard to this clonotype: One end of the junction is discordant with germline, which a read error may explain. The V and J genes are TRBV7-7 and TRBJ2-5; TRBD1 matches 8 bases. CDR3 size: 16 residues. The germline CDR1 and CDR2 sequences are SSHAT and FNYEAQ (reference sequence). The CDR3, as DNA: TGTGCTAGCAGCCCGACAGGGGCCAAAACCCAAGAGACCCAGTACTTC. The encoded protein is CASSPTGAKTQETQYF.

This clonotype was detected many times. The chain uses TRBV2 and TRBJ1-2; 7 nucleotides agree with TRBD1. The CDR3 runs 12 residues. Germline CDR1 and CDR2: SNHLY and FYNNEI. Trimming removed 6 bases from V and 4 bases from J; junction bases left unmatched: 2. The CDR3 spells CASSGTVYGYTF. The CDR3 bases are TGTGCCAGCAGCGGGACAGTCTATGGCTACACCTTC.

In its sample, this clonotype was seen a few times. This chain joins TRBV4-1 and TRBJ2-7; 7 positions agree with TRBD2. The CDR3 sequence is 14 residues long. J gave up 4 bases and V 1 base, and 4 bases lay outside the gene matches. The germline V gene has CDR1 MGHRA and CDR2 YSYEKL. CDR3 sequence: CASSQAGGGYEQYF. CDR3 DNA sequence: TGCGCCAGCAGCCAAGCGGGAGGAGGGTACGAGCAGTACTTC.

This clonotype was detected only once. The rearrangement uses TRBV6-1 and TRBJ2-2; unclear D gene. V gave up 6 bases and J gave up 3 bases, with 8 bases separating them. The germline gives CDR1 MNHNS, CDR2 SASEGT. The length of the CDR3 is 13 residues. The CDR3 region has the DNA TGTGCCAGCAGCAAACAGCACACCGGGGAGCTGTTTTTT. Its protein product is CASSKQHTGELFF.

The V and J genes are TRBV5-4 and TRBJ2-5; 7 nucleotides align to TRBD1. The CDR3 is 15 amino acids. Germline trimming cut 5 bases from V and 1 base from J; bases unmatched to any gene: 8. Germline V gene lookup returns CDR1 SGHNT and CDR2 YYREEE (reference sequence). CDR3 DNA sequence: TGTGCCAGCAGACGCGACAGGGCCACCCAAGAGACCCAGTACTTC. It translates to CASRRDRATQETQYF.

This clonotype was detected many times. V and J are TRBV20-1 and TRBJ1-5, with TRBD1 matching 9 bases. Losses at the gene ends were 5 bases for V and 13 bases for J; bases not matched to a gene: 9. The CDR3 has 12 amino acids. In germline, CDR1 is DFQATT, CDR2 SNEGSKA (reference sequence). In DNA form, the CDR3 reads TGCAGTGCTGGACACACAGGGGGCCTACAGCATTTT. Residues: CSAGHTGGLQHF.

In DNA, the CDR3 is TGTGCCAGCAGCGTAGATCCGGACAGGTCATTTAACTATGGCTACACCTTC. Translation: CASSVDPDRSFNYGYTF. The rearrangement joins TRBV9 to TRBJ1-2, with TRBD1 matching over 7 bases. CDR1 is SGDLS, CDR2 YYNGEE, per germline. Trimming took 0 bases from V and 1 from J; bases not matched to a gene: 9. CDR3 size: 17 residues.

The chain combines TRBV2 with TRBJ1-6; no clear D gene. The CDR3 length is 15 residues. Trimming took 6 bases from V and 0 from J, leaving 9 bases between them. From germline, CDR1 is SNHLY and CDR2 FYNNEI. The CDR3 DNA follows: TGTGCCAGCAGCCGATCAAGCTCCTATAATTCACCCCTCCACTTT. Residues: CASSRSSSYNSPLHF.

This chain links TRBV7-9 with TRBJ1-6; D perhaps matches TRBD1 (5 bases). The CDR3 totals 13 residues. Germline V gives CDR1 SEHNR, CDR2 FQNEAQ (reference sequence). The V gene lost 6 bases and the J gene lost 14 bases, with 17 bases spanning the gap. In DNA form, the CDR3 reads TGTGCCAGCAGTCCCACTGGGGCAGCATCCCTCCACTTT. It is translated as CASSPTGAASLHF.

This clonotype was seen once. The chain links TRBV7-9 to TRBJ2-7, with D perhaps TRBD1 (8 bases). Looked up from germline, CDR1 is SEHNR and CDR2 is FQNEAQ (reference sequence). The CDR3 is 15 residues long. V was trimmed by 5 bases and J by 2 bases, leaving 16 bases between them. The CDR3 loop is CASSTGGTGAYEQYF. The CDR3 DNA follows: TGTGCCAGCAGCACCGGGGGGACAGGAGCCTACGAGCAGTACTTC. Full variable domain (missing parts from reference TRBV7-9 and TRBJ2-7): DTGVSQNPRHKITKRGQNVTFRCDPISEHNRLYWYRQTLGQGPEFLTYFQNEAQLEKSRLLSDRFSAERPKGSFSTLEIQRTEQGDSAMYLCASSTGGTGAYEQYFGPGTRLTVT.

The rearrangement links TRBV7-9 to TRBJ1-5, with 12 bases aligning to TRBD1. This CDR3 comprises 15 residues. V shed 6 bases and J 6 bases; nucleotides not matched to a gene: 6. Per the germline V gene, CDR1 is SEHNR and CDR2 is FQNEAQ (reference sequence). For the CDR3, the DNA is TGTGCCAGCAGGGGTGGGACAGGGGGCATTCAGCCCCAGCATTTT. Protein sequence: CASRGGTGGIQPQHF.

With regard to this clonotype: This may be a read error: a much more frequent sequence differs by one nucleotide. The chain employs TRBV20-1 and TRBJ2-2; perhaps D is TRBD1 or TRBD2 (5 bases each). The length of the CDR3 is 15 residues. Per germline, CDR1 DFQATT and CDR2 SNEGSKA (reference sequence). Trimming left V 8 bases short and J 4 bases short, with 20 bases between. The CDR3 DNA reads TGCAGTACAAAATCAGGGACCCCGAGCACCGGGGAGCTGTTTTTT. Encoded protein: CSTKSGTPSTGELFF.

This chain connects TRBV6-6 to TRBJ2-2, with 7 nucleotides matching TRBD1. Germline V gene data show CDR1 as MNHNY and CDR2 as SVGAGI (reference sequence). V shed 5 bases, J shed 1 base, and the junction held 10 bases outside the gene matches. The CDR3 length is 17 residues. The CDR3 region has the DNA TGTGCCAGCAGTCCCACTACAGGGGTCGGGAACACCGGGGAGCTGTTTTTT. It translates to CASSPTTGVGNTGELFF.

The chain links TRBV7-9 to TRBJ2-7, with D possibly being TRBD2 (6 bases). Trimming left V 5 bases short and J 3 bases short, with 14 bases between. Germline CDR1 and CDR2: SEHNR and FQNEAQ (reference sequence). This CDR3 spans 14 amino acids. CDR3 nucleotide sequence: TGTGCCAGCAGCCCTTCCGGCGGGAACTACGAGCAGTACTTC. It encodes CASSPSGGNYEQYF. Drawing the rest from reference TRBV7-9 and TRBJ2-7, the complete variable domain is DTGVSQNPRHKITKRGQNVTFRCDPISEHNRLYWYRQTLGQGPEFLTYFQNEAQLEKSRLLSDRFSAERPKGSFSTLEIQRTEQGDSAMYLCASSPSGGNYEQYFGPGTRLTVT.

The CDR3 spells CATSREGADRWFGRELFF. The CDR3 DNA reads as TGTGCCACCAGCAGAGAGGGAGCGGACAGGTGGTTTGGCAGGGAGCTGTTTTTT. The rearrangement uses TRBV15 and TRBJ2-2; TRBD1 matches 7 bases. V shed 0 bases and J 9 bases; nucleotides not matched to a gene: 16. This CDR3 contains 18 residues. The V gene's germline CDR1 is LNHNV and CDR2 YYDKDF (reference sequence). Supplemented by reference TRBV15 and TRBJ2-2, the full variable domain reads DAMVIQNPRYQVTQFGKPVTLSCSQTLNHNVMYWYQQKSSQAPKLLFHYYDKDFNNEADTPDNFQSRRPNTSFCFLDIRSPGLGDTAMYLCATSREGADRWFGRELFFGEGSRLTVL.

This clonotype was recorded a few times. The gene calls are TRBV7-9 and TRBJ1-6; no clear D. Germline loops: CDR1 SEHNR, CDR2 FQNEAQ (reference sequence). Trimming cost V 5 bases and J 9 bases, with 17 bases left between them. The CDR3 runs to 15 residues. The CDR3 DNA reads as TGTGCCAGCAGCCTTGAAGAGGCGGCTGTTTCACCCCTCCACTTT. Translation: CASSLEEAAVSPLHF.

As regards this clonotype: The conserved closing phenylalanine or tryptophan is absent in this CDR3, likely reflecting a read error. The DNA is omitted, as the CDR3 cannot be located on it reliably, and the CDR3 follows TCRdb's listing. The genes are TRBV7-8 and TRBJ2-5. Per germline, CDR1 SGHVS and CDR2 FQNEAQ. The CDR3 is 8 residues long, counting both termini. The CDR3 sequence is CASSSKRV.

A few counts support this clonotype. The CDR3 DNA is TGTGCCAGTAGTCCTGCGGGACAGGTCTATGGCTACACCTTC. Translation: CASSPAGQVYGYTF. V usage is TRBV19 and J usage is TRBJ1-2; 8 nucleotides align to TRBD1. The V segment lost 5 bases and the J segment 4 bases; nucleotides outside the gene matches: 6. The CDR3 has 14 amino acids. Germline V gene lookup returns CDR1 LNHDA and CDR2 SQIVND (reference sequence).

The chain employs TRBV10-3 and TRBJ1-2, with 9 bases fitting TRBD1. The junction had 6 bases not matched to a gene; V was cut back by 10 bases and J by 3 bases. The CDR3 runs to 13 residues. Germline assignment: CDR1 ENHRY and CDR2 SYGVKD. CDR3 in DNA: TGTGCCAGCCGGGACAGGGACGACTATGGCTACACCTTC. Translation gives CASRDRDDYGYTF.

The chain links TRBV7-9 to TRBJ2-1, with 10 bases lining up with TRBD2. The CDR3 runs to 15 residues. J lost 5 bases, V lost 1 base, and 2 bases had no gene match. CDR1 SEHNR and CDR2 FQNEAQ come from the germline V gene (reference sequence). Here the CDR3 DNA reads TGTGCCAGCAGCTTAGAGCTAGCGGGGGACAATGAGCAGTTCTTC. Translated: CASSLELAGDNEQFF. Variable domain in full (rest from reference TRBV7-9 and TRBJ2-1): DTGVSQNPRHKITKRGQNVTFRCDPISEHNRLYWYRQTLGQGPEFLTYFQNEAQLEKSRLLSDRFSAERPKGSFSTLEIQRTEQGDSAMYLCASSLELAGDNEQFFGPGTRLTVL.

The chain links TRBV7-4 to TRBJ2-3; D not certain. The germline gives CDR1 SGHVT, CDR2 SQSDAQ. Trimming took 5 bases from V and 5 from J, leaving 20 bases between them. The CDR3 contains 16 residues. For the CDR3, the DNA is TGTGCCAGCAGCCCAGATGAGGCCTATTGGGTAGATACGCAGTATTTT. This sequence encodes CASSPDEAYWVDTQYF.

The chain has TRBV2 and TRBJ1-5; TRBD1 agrees at 7 bases. The germline V gene has CDR1 SNHLY and CDR2 FYNNEI. CDR3 size: 14 residues. After removal of 4 bases from V and 4 bases from J, the junction contained 4 bases not matched to a gene. CDR3: CASSGDSPNQPQHF. CDR3 nucleotide sequence: TGTGCCAGCAGTGGGGACAGCCCTAATCAGCCCCAGCATTTT.

In its sample, this clonotype was seen many times. The chain combines TRBV20-1 with TRBJ1-2; 11 nucleotides match TRBD1. The V gene end was trimmed by 3 bases and the J gene end by 8 bases; junction bases not matched to a gene: 14. CDR1 is DFQATT and CDR2 is SNEGSKA in the germline V gene (reference sequence). The CDR3 has 16 residues. For the CDR3, the DNA is TGCAGTGCTAGCCGCGACCCCCTAGGGACAGGGGGGGGCTACACCTTC. Its protein product is CSASRDPLGTGGGYTF.

This clonotype was seen many times. This chain uses TRBV10-1 with TRBJ2-2, with D hard to call. In germline, CDR1 is WNHNN, CDR2 SYGVQD (reference sequence). CDR3 length equals 16 residues. Trimming removed 3 bases at V and 2 bases at J, with 13 bases between. The CDR3 loop reads CASSDLRYGNTGELFF. CDR3 in DNA: TGCGCCAGCAGTGATCTCCGCTACGGAAACACCGGGGAGCTGTTTTTT.

This clonotype was detected a few times. The V call is TRBV27, the J call TRBJ1-2, with D possibly matching TRBD1 (5 bases). V was pared by 3 bases and J by 4 bases, with 18 bases between. CDR1 is MNHEY and CDR2 is SMNVEV in the germline V gene (reference sequence). The CDR3 totals 16 residues. CDR3: CASSLQHRPSVYGYTF. The CDR3 DNA reads TGTGCCAGCAGTTTGCAGCACAGGCCCAGCGTCTATGGCTACACCTTC.

This clonotype was seen more than once but under ten times. This chain uses TRBV20-1 with TRBJ1-1; TRBD1 aligns across 11 bases. V was clipped by 1 base and J by 3 bases; unmatched bases: 1. This CDR3 comprises 14 residues. Germline V lookup: CDR1 DFQATT, CDR2 SNEGSKA (reference sequence). The CDR3 spells CSARGDRGDTEAFF. In DNA form, the CDR3 reads TGCAGTGCTAGAGGGGACAGGGGGGACACTGAAGCTTTCTTT.

This clonotype was seen a few times. The rearrangement links TRBV29-1 to TRBJ1-2, with D perhaps matching TRBD1 (6 bases). The CDR3 sequence is 13 residues long. V shed 4 bases and J shed 2 bases, with 11 bases lying between them. Germline CDR1 reads SQVTM; CDR2 reads ANQGSEA. The CDR3 DNA sequence: TGCAGCGTTGTATCGGGGGGCAACTATGGCTACACCTTC. Residues: CSVVSGGNYGYTF.